What follows is one T cell receptor beta chain and its context. Its antigen is as yet unknown. Sequencing used immunoSEQ multiplex PCR; TCRdb keeps in-frame clones, though not all of them. Of around 7,500 clones listed, around 83% are singletons. All patients relapsed after autologous stem cell transplantation, and brentuximab vedotin exposure varied. By magnetic negative selection, CD8+ T cells were isolated from the thawed PBMCs. Best responses included complete response and partial response; otherwise, the best response was progressive disease. Between the trimmed V and J ends, which lost 6 bases and 1 base, there was a span of 15 bases. This CDR3 has 16 amino acids. Germline assignment: CDR1 MDHEN and CDR2 SYDVKM. This specimen belongs to a study of PD-1 blockade in classical Hodgkin lymphoma. Notes on the study in general: When set against healthy donors, newly diagnosed patients were reported to show lower baseline TCR diversity. By cycle point C4D1, TCR diversity had risen significantly in CD4+ cells (but not CD8+ cells). Baseline diversity was lower in partial responders and progressors than complete responders.

V and J are TRBV28 and TRBJ2-2; TRBD1 is a possible D gene (5 bases). Specimen: CD8+ T cells from blood, collected at baseline. The sequence came from a human donor with classical Hodgkin lymphoma. The CDR3 nucleotides are TGTGCCAGCAGGTCCTCTGACAGAATGAACACCGGGGAGCTGTTTTTT. As protein: CASRSSDRMNTGELFF.